These 21 T cell receptor beta chains originate from one sample sequenced in a study of blood T cell repertoires in COVID-19. Profiling relied on immunoSEQ multiplex PCR, and the TCRdb table lists in-frame clones only, not all of them. The sample contains approximately 16,000 clones, roughly 88% of which appear only once. Sequencing input: peripheral blood. The receptors originated from a human donor in a cohort sampled during active COVID-19.

The chain has TRBV6-1 and TRBJ1-2; the match to TRBD1 covers 7 bases. V dropped 1 base and J dropped 4; count of bases not matched to a gene: 6. In germline, CDR1 is MNHNS, CDR2 SASEGT. The CDR3 runs to 15 residues. CDR3 DNA: TGTGCCAGCAGTGAAGTCCAGGACAGGTCCTATGGCTACACCTTC. Residues: CASSEVQDRSYGYTF.

J is TRBJ2-7 and V is TRBV20-1, with D maybe TRBD1 (6 bases). Per germline, CDR1 DFQATT and CDR2 SNEGSKA (reference sequence). V lost 3 bases and J 3 bases, leaving 15 bases between the germline ends. The CDR3 sequence is 14 residues long. Here the CDR3 DNA reads TGCAGTGCTAGTCATCAGACAGGATACTACGAGCAGTACTTC. Its protein is CSASHQTGYYEQYF.

The chain couples TRBV6-2 or TRBV6-3 to TRBJ2-7; tentatively, D is TRBD1 (6 bases). CDR1 MNHEY and CDR2 SVGEGT come from the germline V gene. V was shortened by 2 bases and J by 2 bases, with 13 bases between the two germline ends. There are 15 residues in the CDR3. The CDR3 DNA sequence: TGTGCCAGCAGTTACGGGCGGACAGCAACCTACGAGCAGTACTTC. It is translated as CASSYGRTATYEQYF.

CDR3 sequence reads: CASSSLAGPLTDTQYF. The CDR3 DNA is TGTGCCAGCAGCTCCCTAGCGGGTCCCCTCACAGATACGCAGTATTTT. The chain recombines TRBV11-2 with TRBJ2-3; 8 nucleotides agree with TRBD2. Germline V gene lookup returns CDR1 SGHAT and CDR2 FQNNGV. The CDR3 spans 16 residues. V gave up 4 bases and J gave up 2 bases; unmatched junction bases: 8.

The chain recombines TRBV3-1 (or the pseudogene TRBV3-2) with TRBJ1-2; 7 positions agree with TRBD1. The germline V gene encodes CDR1 LGHDT and CDR2 YNNKEL (reference sequence). The trim removed 0 bases at V and 3 bases at J, leaving 4 bases unmatched. The CDR3 is made up of 15 amino acids. CDR3 nucleotide sequence: TGTGCCAGCAGCCAAGAGGGACAGCCGTACTATGGCTACACCTTC. Its protein product is CASSQEGQPYYGYTF.

CDR3 loop: CASRLGQGAGTGELFF. The CDR3 DNA sequence: TGTGCCAGCAGACTCGGACAGGGGGCTGGCACCGGGGAGCTGTTTTTT. The chain couples TRBV19 to TRBJ2-2; 11 nucleotides match TRBD1. J gave up 4 bases and V 9 bases, and 10 bases lay outside the gene matches. Germline CDR1 reads LNHDA; CDR2 reads SQIVND (reference sequence). The CDR3 spans 16 residues.

The rearrangement joins TRBV5-1 to TRBJ2-1, with 10 nucleotides matching TRBD2. The CDR3 is 18 amino acids. V shed 0 bases, J shed 0 bases, and the junction held 6 bases outside the gene matches. The germline V gene has CDR1 SGHRS and CDR2 YFSETQ. CDR3 region: CASSLVPSGGNSYNEQFF. The DNA for the CDR3 is TGCGCCAGCAGCTTGGTTCCTAGCGGGGGAAACTCCTACAATGAGCAGTTCTTC.

The chain combines TRBV19 with TRBJ2-7, with 8 bases lining up with TRBD1. Losses at the gene ends were 2 bases for V and 3 bases for J; bases not matched to a gene: 6. Germline V lookup: CDR1 LNHDA, CDR2 SQIVND (reference sequence). The CDR3 length is 15 residues. Here the CDR3 DNA reads TGTGCCAGTAGTATAACAGGGGGACTGTTCTACGAGCAGTACTTC. This translates into CASSITGGLFYEQYF.

The chain joins TRBV5-8 to TRBJ2-5; 8 bases align to TRBD2. Germline V gene lookup returns CDR1 SGHTS and CDR2 YDEGEE. The V segment lost 6 bases and the J segment 5 bases; nucleotides outside the gene matches: 12. This CDR3 has 15 amino acids. The CDR3 loop reads CASTFSVPSGETQYF. The CDR3 DNA reads as TGTGCCAGCACCTTCTCCGTACCTAGCGGGGAGACCCAGTACTTC.

The V call is TRBV15, the J call TRBJ1-4; TRBD1 might be the D (6 bases). Deletions cut 11 bases from V and 7 bases from J, with 17 bases between. Germline V gene lookup returns CDR1 LNHNV and CDR2 YYDKDF (reference sequence). The CDR3 consists of 13 residues. The CDR3 nucleotides are TGTGCCTCATCCTGGGGGCCCACTGAAAAACTGTTTTTT. Its translation: CASSWGPTEKLFF.

This chain uses TRBV19 with TRBJ2-7; 9 bases are a match to TRBD1. The germline V gene encodes CDR1 LNHDA and CDR2 SQIVND (reference sequence). The trim removed 7 bases at V and 2 bases at J, leaving 6 bases unmatched. The CDR3 consists of 14 residues. The chain's CDR3 is CASTVGQGPYEQYF. The CDR3, as DNA: TGTGCCAGTACCGTCGGACAGGGGCCCTACGAGCAGTACTTC.

This chain connects TRBV6-2 or TRBV6-3 to TRBJ2-5, with TRBD2 identical over 10 bases. The junction had 8 bases not matched to a gene; V was cut back by 6 bases and J by 1 base. CDR1 MNHEY and CDR2 SVGEGT come from the germline V gene. The CDR3 covers 16 residues. The CDR3 loop is CASSRALAGPQETQYF. CDR3 DNA sequence: TGTGCCAGCAGCCGGGCACTAGCGGGGCCCCAAGAGACCCAGTACTTC.

J is TRBJ2-2 and V is TRBV6-5, with D possibly matching TRBD1 (5 bases). The CDR3 is 13 amino acids. Germline V gene lookup returns CDR1 MNHEY and CDR2 SVGAGI. V was cut by 8 bases and J by 3 bases, with 10 bases left in between. CDR3 coding DNA: TGTGCCAGCGGCAGGGATGACACCGGGGAGCTGTTTTTT. Protein: CASGRDDTGELFF.

The J gene is TRBJ2-4, the V gene TRBV10-3; 9 bases agree with TRBD1. The trim removed 0 bases at V and 7 bases at J, leaving 7 bases unmatched. This CDR3 has 16 amino acids. CDR1 ENHRY and CDR2 SYGVKD come from the germline V gene. The CDR3 DNA reads TGTGCCATCAGTGAGTCACAGGGGGCTGTGGATAACATTCAGTACTTC. Its translation: CAISESQGAVDNIQYF.

V gene TRBV2 combines with J gene TRBJ1-3; possibly TRBD1 for D (5 bases). This CDR3 comprises 13 residues. Trimming removed 6 bases at V and 2 bases at J, with 8 bases between. CDR1 is SNHLY, CDR2 FYNNEI, per germline. The CDR3: CASSGQTGNTIYF. The CDR3 DNA reads as TGTGCCAGCAGCGGACAAACTGGAAACACCATATATTTT. The complete variable domain, with remaining parts taken from reference TRBV2 and TRBJ1-3, reads EPEVTQTPSHQVTQMGQEVILRCVPISNHLYFYWYRQILGQKVEFLVSFYNNEISEKSEIFDDQFSVERPDGSNFTLKIRSTKLEDSAMYFCASSGQTGNTIYFGEGSWLTVV.

The chain has TRBV4-3 and TRBJ1-2; TRBD1 aligns across 8 bases. Per germline, CDR1 LGHNA and CDR2 YSLEER. The CDR3 spans 16 residues. Unmatched junction bases numbered 10, after V lost 0 bases and J lost 7 bases. The CDR3 spells CASSQDLGRGLVGYTF. The CDR3, as DNA: TGCGCCAGCAGCCAAGATTTGGGCAGGGGGCTGGTTGGCTACACCTTC.

This chain links TRBV18 with TRBJ1-2; weak D call: TRBD1 (6 bases). V lost 3 bases and J lost 0, with 11 bases in between. The CDR3 length is 15 residues. CDR1 KGHSH and CDR2 LQKENI come from the germline V gene. The CDR3 sequence: CASSPDSTANYGYTF. The CDR3 DNA is TGTGCCAGCTCACCGGACAGCACAGCTAACTATGGCTACACCTTC. The full variable domain, its missing parts supplied by reference TRBV18 and TRBJ1-2, is NAGVMQNPRHLVRRRGQEARLRCSPMKGHSHVYWYRQLPEEGLKFMVYLQKENIIDESGMPKERFSAEFPKEGPSILRIQQVVRGDSAAYFCASSPDSTANYGYTFGSGTRLTVV.

V is TRBV5-4 and J is TRBJ2-7; 7 bases agree with TRBD2. CDR3 length: 15 amino acids. Germline V CDR1 and CDR2: SGHNT, YYREEE (reference sequence). V lost 0 bases, J lost 2 bases, and 5 bases stayed unmatched. CDR3 sequence reads: CASSLGGGTTYEQYF. CDR3 in DNA: TGTGCCAGCAGCTTGGGGGGAGGGACCACCTACGAGCAGTACTTC.

The CDR3 spells CAWSLPGPAGGEKLFF. The CDR3 nucleotides are TGTGCCTGGAGTCTCCCGGGACCTGCGGGGGGTGAAAAACTGTTTTTT. This chain joins TRBV30 and TRBJ1-4, with D possibly being TRBD1 (5 bases). Looked up from germline, CDR1 is GTSNPN and CDR2 is SVGIG (reference sequence). This CDR3 region has 16 residues. V dropped 2 bases and J dropped 7 bases, with 20 bases sitting between them.

The chain uses TRBV10-3 and TRBJ1-1; D possibly corresponds to TRBD1 (5 bases). From germline, CDR1 is ENHRY and CDR2 SYGVKD. The CDR3 loop spans 15 amino acids. Trimming removed 0 bases from V and 5 bases from J, with 13 bases in between. The CDR3 region has the DNA TGTGCCATCAGTGAGTCGTTGGGCAGGGCGACTGAAGCTTTCTTT. Translation: CAISESLGRATEAFF.

The CDR3 sequence: CASSPRTSGALETQYF. For the CDR3, the DNA is TGTGCCAGCAGCCCCCGGACTAGCGGGGCCCTAGAGACCCAGTACTTC. The chain combines TRBV7-8 with TRBJ2-5; 12 nucleotides align to TRBD2. The CDR3 spans 16 residues. J lost 4 bases, V lost 5 bases, and 8 bases had no gene match. Germline assignment: CDR1 SGHVS and CDR2 FQNEAQ.